This T cell receptor beta chain was sequenced during a study of identical twins. The CDR3 loop spans 15 amino acids. Between the trimmed V and J ends, which lost 0 bases and 1 base, there was a span of 7 bases. The germline V gene has CDR1 ENHRY and CDR2 SYGVKD. Template switching, a step in the protocol, added a universal primer site, and cDNA carried unique molecular identifiers. Using its own MiXCR run on the 5' RACE reads, TCRdb lists one record per CDR3 protein. The table shows nearly 650,000 distinct CDR3 sequences, with roughly 7.1% occurring only once. The sample was also reused in another study, on yellow fever vaccine responses in identical twins.

The sequence was collected from a woman younger than 35 in good health. The sequenced sample was PBMCs. The chain has TRBV10-3 and TRBJ1-5; tentative D call: TRBD1 (5 bases). In nucleotides, the CDR3 is TGTGCCATCAGTGAGTCCGGGGACAGCAATCAGCCCCAGCATTTT. Amino acids: CAISESGDSNQPQHF.